Listed here are 3 T cell receptor beta chains from one sample, sequenced in a study of STAT3 mutations in large granular lymphocyte leukemia. Study-level results: Every T-LGLL patient had at least one immunodominant TCRbeta clonotype.

These receptors have no known antigen. Generated by immunoSEQ multiplex PCR, the TCRdb table keeps only in-frame clones and is missing some. The sample shows about 42,000 clones, about 81% of them seen only once. Sequenced input: PBMCs. Receptors originate from a human donor with T large granular lymphocyte leukemia. Some clones in this sample may be carry-over from other donors' samples.

J is TRBJ2-2 and V is TRBV15; possibly TRBD1 for D (5 bases). Germline lookup yields CDR1 LNHNV and CDR2 YYDKDF (reference sequence). V gave up 2 bases and J gave up 1 base, with 11 bases separating them. This CDR3 comprises 16 residues. CDR3: CATSRQPQGNTGELFF. As DNA, the CDR3 is TGTGCCACCAGCAGACAGCCCCAGGGGAACACCGGGGAGCTGTTTTTT.

CDR3 amino acids: CASRGLLYNEQFF. The CDR3 DNA follows: TGTGCCAGCAGGGGACTACTCTACAATGAGCAGTTCTTC. The V call is TRBV6-1, the J call TRBJ2-1, with 7 nucleotides matching TRBD2. V trimming: 6 bases; J trimming: 3 bases; junction bases outside the gene matches: 2. The length of the CDR3 is 13 residues. Germline lookup yields CDR1 MNHNS and CDR2 SASEGT.

CDR3: CASSLRQGGQPQHF. The CDR3 nucleotides read TGTGCCAGCAGCTTGAGACAGGGGGGTCAGCCCCAGCATTTT. The chain employs TRBV7-2 and TRBJ1-5; 9 bases match TRBD1. The germline CDR1 and CDR2 sequences are SGHTA and FQGNSA. The CDR3 has 14 amino acids. The ends lost 3 bases at V and 6 bases at J; junction bases unmatched: 3.